The rows below give T cell receptor beta chains drawn from one sample of a study of cytomegalovirus exposure and HLA in healthy donors. The method was immunoSEQ multiplex PCR; TCRdb's version includes in-frame clones alone and lacks a portion of them. Of approximately 90,000 clones listed, approximately 80% were seen once; the top ten hold roughly 3.6%. The sample comprised PBMCs. The receptors stem from a man between 25 and 39 years old in good health and CMV-seronegative. Each CDR3 is given with its conserved first and last residue. D genes are given only for firm matches. Rows give clone size only sometimes, using once, few, many, or a class for an expanded clone.

j_gene | d_gene | v_gene | abundance | CDR3aa | CDR3nt
TRBJ1-2 | TRBD1 | TRBV5-1 | . | CASSSRTGGRSYTF | TGCGCCAGCAGCTCTCGGACAGGGGGCAGGAGCTACACCTTC
TRBJ1-1 | . | TRBV20-1 | . | CSANPTGEAFF | TGCAGTGCTAACCCGACAGGTGAAGCTTTCTTT
TRBJ2-5 | . | TRBV7-2 | . | CASSSGQTQYF | TGTGCCAGCAGCTCGGGTCAGACCCAGTACTTC
TRBJ2-7 | TRBD1 | TRBV11-1 | . | CASSSGTGGYEQYF | TGTGCCAGCAGTTCCGGGACAGGGGGCTACGAGCAGTACTTC
TRBJ1-1 | . | TRBV7-9 | few | CASSEARGGGYTSGTEAFF | TGTGCCAGCAGCGAAGCCCGGGGGGGCGGATACACTTCGGGCACTGAAGCTTTCTTT
TRBJ2-1 | . | TRBV2 | . | CASSVPSSSYNEQFF | TGTGCCAGCAGTGTCCCTTCTAGCTCCTACAATGAGCAGTTCTTC
TRBJ2-5 | . | TRBV21-1 | . | CATVQQETQYF | TGTGCAACCGTACAGCAAGAGACCCAGTACTTC
TRBJ2-7 | . | TRBV7-9 | . | CSSSLVSGRTAYEQYF | TGTTCCAGCAGCTTAGTCTCTGGCAGGACAGCCTACGAGCAGTACTTC
TRBJ1-1 | . | TRBV5-1 | . | CASSPGQTNTEAFF | TGCGCCAGCAGCCCCGGACAGACGAACACTGAAGCTTTCTTT
TRBJ1-2 | TRBD1 | TRBV13 | . | CASSQQPRQGIGYTF | TGTGCCAGCAGTCAGCAGCCGCGACAGGGGATTGGCTACACCTTC
TRBJ1-6 | . | TRBV4-1 | few | CASSQETPRNSPLHF | TGCGCCAGCAGCCAAGAGACACCTCGGAATTCACCCCTCCACTTT
TRBJ2-5 | TRBD1 | TRBV27 | . | CASSTLSGGTGGGETQYF | TGTGCCAGCAGTACCCTTTCGGGAGGGACAGGGGGGGGAGAGACCCAGTACTTC
TRBJ2-3 | TRBD2 | TRBV11-3 | . | CASSPGWGGTSTDTQYF | TGTGCCAGCAGCCCAGGTTGGGGGGGAACTAGCACAGATACGCAGTATTTT
TRBJ2-7 | TRBD1 | TRBV5-1 | few | CASSLVGGQGAREQYF | TGCGCCAGCAGCTTGGTGGGAGGACAGGGGGCGAGAGAGCAGTACTTC
TRBJ1-2 | . | TRBV7-2 | . | CASSFFLEANYGYTF | TGTGCCAGCAGCTTCTTCTTGGAAGCGAACTATGGCTACACCTTC
TRBJ1-4 | . | TRBV6-5 | . | CASTRRGTNEKLFF | TGTGCCAGCACTAGGCGGGGGACTAATGAAAAACTGTTTTTT
TRBJ1-6 | . | TRBV4-3 | few | CASSQTGTSNSPLHF | TGCGCCAGCAGCCAAACCGGGACATCTAATTCACCCCTCCACTTT
TRBJ1-3 | . | TRBV5-6 | . | CASSSGWGNTIYF | TGTGCCAGCAGCTCTGGCTGGGGAAACACCATATATTTT
TRBJ1-2 | . | TRBV4-1 | once | CASSHGRVMANYGYTF | TGCGCCAGCAGCCACGGCAGGGTGATGGCGAACTATGGCTACACCTTC
TRBJ1-4 | TRBD1 | TRBV19 | . | CASSIQGANEKLFF | TGTGCCAGTAGTATACAGGGGGCTAATGAAAAACTGTTTTTT
TRBJ2-4 | . | TRBV5-8 | . | CASSLEGGSAKNIQYF | TGTGCCAGCAGCTTGGAGGGGGGGTCAGCCAAAAACATTCAGTACTTC
TRBJ1-4 | . | TRBV2 | . | CASSDARSNEKLFF | TGTGCCAGCAGTGATGCACGGAGTAATGAAAAACTGTTTTTT
TRBJ2-7 | TRBD2 | TRBV2 | . | CASRGTSGSYEQYF | TGTGCCAGCAGAGGGACTAGCGGGAGCTACGAGCAGTACTTC
TRBJ2-2 | . | TRBV5-1 | few | CASSATVIFTGELFF | TGCGCCAGCAGCGCAACAGTTATTTTCACCGGGGAGCTGTTTTTT
TRBJ2-7 | TRBD1 | TRBV7-9 | few | CASSPKTGGGYEQYF | TGTGCCAGCAGCCCGAAGACAGGGGGCGGATACGAGCAGTACTTC
TRBJ1-1 | . | TRBV7-6 | . | CASSFGSRYTEAFF | TGTGCCAGCAGCTTCGGGAGCAGATACACTGAAGCTTTCTTT
TRBJ2-7 | . | TRBV5-1 | . | CASSLVGGGTYEQYF | TGCGCCAGCAGCTTGGTGGGAGGGGGAACCTACGAGCAGTACTTC
TRBJ1-1 | . | TRBV5-1 | . | CASSLANQNTEAFF | TGCGCCAGCAGCTTGGCTAACCAGAACACTGAAGCTTTCTTT
TRBJ1-5 | . | TRBV28 | . | CASSLLWGRGNQPQHF | TGTGCCAGCAGTTTATTGTGGGGGAGGGGCAATCAGCCCCAGCATTTT
TRBJ2-7 | TRBD2 | TRBV7-9 | . | CASSLFERESQVEQYF | TGTGCCAGCAGCTTATTCGAGCGGGAGAGTCAAGTCGAGCAGTACTTC
TRBJ2-2 | TRBD1 | TRBV28 | few | CASSSSGGYTGELFF | TGTGCCAGCAGTTCCTCAGGGGGCTACACCGGGGAGCTGTTTTTT
TRBJ2-2 | . | TRBV5-1 | . | CASSLGFAYGTGELFF | TGCGCCAGCAGCTTGGGTTTCGCGTACGGGACCGGGGAGCTGTTTTTT
TRBJ2-1 | TRBD2 | TRBV28 | . | CASTGGGNNEQFF | TGTGCCAGCACCGGGGGGGGAAACAATGAGCAGTTCTTC
TRBJ1-2 | TRBD1 | TRBV18 | . | CASSPLTGVSDGYTF | TGTGCCAGCTCACCCTTGACAGGGGTTAGTGATGGCTACACCTTC
TRBJ1-5 | . | TRBV6-6 | . | CASRIGDQPQHF | TGTGCCAGCAGGATAGGGGATCAGCCCCAGCATTTT
TRBJ2-2 | TRBD2 | TRBV30 | . | CAWSGGGYSGITYNTGELFF | TGTGCCTGGAGCGGAGGGGGTTATAGCGGGATAACCTACAACACCGGGGAGCTGTTTTTT
TRBJ2-3 | TRBD2 | TRBV5-4 | medium-sized | CASSVRLAGGPTDTQYF | TGTGCCAGCAGCGTTCGTTTAGCGGGGGGGCCCACAGATACGCAGTATTTT
TRBJ1-6 | TRBD1 | TRBV9 | . | CASSVGVQRQGKNSPLHF | TGTGCCAGCAGCGTAGGGGTCCAGCGACAGGGTAAAAATTCACCCCTCCACTTT
TRBJ2-7 | . | TRBV7-2 | . | CASSLGSGSSYEQYF | TGTGCCAGCAGCTTAGGGTCAGGAAGCTCCTACGAGCAGTACTTC
TRBJ2-2 | TRBD2 | TRBV7-9 | . | CASSLQAGYTGELFF | TGTGCCAGCAGCTTACAAGCGGGGTACACCGGGGAGCTGTTTTTT
TRBJ2-3 | . | TRBV12-5 | . | CASGAGRPEADTQYF | TGTGCTAGTGGGGCGGGACGCCCGGAGGCAGATACGCAGTATTTT
TRBJ2-3 | TRBD2 | TRBV4-2 | . | CASSQVPGLAGAFTDTQYF | TGTGCCAGCAGCCAAGTCCCGGGACTAGCGGGGGCCTTCACAGATACGCAGTATTTT
TRBJ1-2 | . | TRBV21-1 | . | CASSPNRDRGWRGSYGYTF | TGTGCCAGCAGCCCAAATCGGGACAGGGGGTGGAGGGGTTCTTATGGCTACACCTTC
TRBJ1-3 | TRBD1 | TRBV19 | . | CASRGQLNSGNTIYF | TGTGCCAGCAGGGGACAGCTGAACTCTGGAAACACCATATATTTT
TRBJ2-7 | TRBD1 | TRBV5-1 | few | CASSIGQGGYEQYF | TGCGCCAGCAGCATCGGACAGGGGGGGTACGAGCAGTACTTC